Listed below are T cell receptor beta chains from one sample, sequenced in a study of OX40 agonist ivuxolimab in advanced cancers. Assay: immunoSEQ multiplex PCR; the TCRdb copy retains only in-frame clones and omits some. The sample lists roughly 86,000 clones, 75% to 95% occurring once. This specimen was CD4+ or CD8+ T cells sorted from blood, taken in a trial of the OX40 agonist ivuxolimab. The receptors here all came from an adult with an advanced solid tumor such as melanoma, head and neck, liver or kidney cancer. Both conserved end residues are part of each CDR3. The D gene is left open where the match is weak. Where a row states a size, it is once, few, many or the class of an expanded clone; other rows omit it.

clone size	V gene	D gene	J gene	CDR3 protein	CDR3 DNA
-	TRBV19	-	TRBJ2-7	CATRNTGTYEQYF	TGTGCCACCAGAAATACAGGAACCTACGAGCAGTACTTC
-	TRBV2	-	TRBJ1-4	CASSERQRGEKLFF	TGTGCCAGCAGTGAGAGGCAGAGGGGGGAAAAACTGTTTTTT
once	TRBV7-9	-	TRBJ1-2	CASSLGGNGYTF	TGTGCCAGCAGCTTAGGAGGGAATGGCTACACCTTC
-	TRBV5-1	-	TRBJ1-1	CASSLETDTEAFF	TGCGCCAGCAGCTTGGAGACAGACACTGAAGCTTTCTTT
-	TRBV19	TRBD1	TRBJ2-2	CASIHQGVESGELFF	TGTGCCAGTATCCATCAGGGGGTTGAGAGCGGGGAGCTGTTTTTT
-	TRBV10-1	-	TRBJ1-1	CATAPQGQTEAFF	TGCGCCACCGCACCTCAGGGACAAACTGAAGCTTTCTTT
-	TRBV19	-	TRBJ2-7	CASSLVAGSYEQYF	TGTGCCAGTAGTTTGGTCGCGGGGTCCTACGAGCAGTACTTC
once	TRBV6-5	TRBD1	TRBJ2-1	CASSYVRQGRNEQFF	TGTGCCAGCAGTTACGTGCGACAGGGACGGAATGAGCAGTTCTTC
-	TRBV7-8	-	TRBJ1-2	CASSAVDRGPDGYTF	TGTGCCAGCAGCGCGGTGGACCGGGGTCCGGATGGCTACACCTTC
-	TRBV2	-	TRBJ2-2	CASSEGVVGIGELFF	TGTGCCAGCAGTGAGGGGGTGGTCGGTATCGGGGAGCTGTTTTTT
-	TRBV4-1	-	TRBJ2-2	CASQAVGGSTGELFF	TGCGCCAGCCAGGCGGTGGGGGGAAGCACCGGGGAGCTGTTTTTT
-	TRBV25-1	-	TRBJ2-2	CASSAHDGATRTGELFF	TGTGCCAGCAGCGCCCACGACGGGGCTACACGCACCGGGGAGCTGTTTTTT
-	TRBV29-1	TRBD1	TRBJ2-7	CSVAPWVGTGSYEQYF	TGCAGCGTCGCCCCTTGGGTCGGGACAGGCTCCTACGAGCAGTACTTC
-	TRBV7-2	TRBD2	TRBJ2-7	CASSVDLAGASYEQYF	TGTGCCAGCAGCGTAGACCTAGCGGGGGCCTCCTACGAGCAGTACTTC
-	TRBV5-1	-	TRBJ1-4	CASSQGYATNEKLFF	TGCGCCAGCAGCCAGGGATATGCAACTAATGAAAAACTGTTTTTT
-	TRBV27	TRBD1	TRBJ2-7	CASTLRGLNEQYF	TGTGCCAGCACCCTAAGGGGGCTCAACGAGCAGTACTTC
-	TRBV28	TRBD1	TRBJ1-2	CASSENPKGAYYGYTF	TGTGCCAGCAGTGAGAACCCGAAGGGGGCCTACTATGGCTACACCTTC
few	TRBV5-4	-	TRBJ2-7	CASSSDRTREQYF	TGTGCCAGCAGCTCCGACAGGACTAGAGAGCAGTACTTC
-	TRBV7-2	-	TRBJ2-4	CASSLPGGRTKNIQYF	TGTGCCAGCAGCTTACCCGGGGGTCGGACCAAAAACATTCAGTACTTC
-	TRBV19	TRBD2	TRBJ2-7	CASSSPSGSRVSEQYF	TGTGCCAGTAGTTCACCTAGCGGGAGTAGAGTCAGCGAGCAGTACTTC
-	TRBV6-1	-	TRBJ1-1	CASSDPYPANTEAFF	TGTGCCAGCAGTGATCCTTACCCCGCGAACACTGAAGCTTTCTTT
-	TRBV5-1	-	TRBJ1-2	CASSLPAEGREGYTF	TGCGCCAGCAGCTTGCCAGCTGAGGGCCGGGAGGGCTACACCTTC
-	TRBV6-1	-	TRBJ1-1	CASVGLNTEAFF	TGTGCCAGCGTCGGTTTGAACACTGAAGCTTTCTTT